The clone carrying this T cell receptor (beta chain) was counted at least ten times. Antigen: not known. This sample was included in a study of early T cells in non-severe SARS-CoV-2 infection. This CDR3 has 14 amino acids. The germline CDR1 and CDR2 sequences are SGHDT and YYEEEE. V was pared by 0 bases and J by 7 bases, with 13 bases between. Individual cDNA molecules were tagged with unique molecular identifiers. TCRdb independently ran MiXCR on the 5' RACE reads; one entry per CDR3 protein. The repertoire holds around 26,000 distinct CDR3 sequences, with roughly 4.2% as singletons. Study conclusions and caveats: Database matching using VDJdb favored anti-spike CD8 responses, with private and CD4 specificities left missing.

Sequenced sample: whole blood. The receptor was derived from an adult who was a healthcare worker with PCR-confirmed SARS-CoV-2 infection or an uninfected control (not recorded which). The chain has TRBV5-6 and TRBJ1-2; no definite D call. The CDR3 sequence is CASSLGQANGGYTF. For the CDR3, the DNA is TGTGCCAGCAGCTTGGGGCAGGCAAACGGTGGCTACACCTTC.